The sequence of this T cell receptor (beta chain) was determined in a study of T-cell reconstitution after alpha-beta-depleted transplantation in children. The study, taken as a whole, reports: Diversity of TCRbeta at day 60 was high in some patients, arising from surviving recipient T cells and thymic progenitors. Roughly two months post-transplant, alpha-beta T cells reportedly originated from several hundred graft clones that had expanded. T-cell counts and diversity at one year post-transplant came mainly from newly produced T cells.

On this clonotype: Its antigen is as yet unknown.

There are 14 residues in the CDR3. Trimming left V 5 bases short and J 10 bases short, with 18 bases between. The germline CDR1 and CDR2 sequences are SGHTA and FQGNSA. The TCRbeta library incorporated unique molecular identifiers. One entry per CDR3 protein, called by TCRdb with MiXCR from the PCR reads. The sample consists of around 450,000 distinct CDR3 sequences, about 17% of them appearing once. The chain recombines TRBV7-2 with TRBJ2-1; D is undetermined. The TCR sequence derives from a boy less than two years old who had a stem cell transplant for Wiskott-Aldrich syndrome, so the T cells may come from the graft donor. Here the sequenced sample was PBMCs, mostly from graft donor cells, taken 360 days after TCRalphabeta/CD19-depleted stem cell transplant. CDR3 in amino acids: CASSALPTVSEQFF. The CDR3 region has the DNA TGTGCCAGCAGCGCTCTCCCAACGGTGTCCGAGCAGTTCTTC.